These 31 T cell receptor beta chains were sequenced from one sample in a study of blood T cell repertoires in COVID-19. Profiling relied on immunoSEQ multiplex PCR, and the TCRdb table lists in-frame clones only, not all of them. This repertoire shows 100,000 to 120,000 clones, 65% to 80% found once; its top ten account for over 6%. Specimen: peripheral blood. All receptors come from a woman between 55 and 75 years old with acute or convalescent COVID-19.

This clone showed up just once. The gene calls are TRBV7-9 and TRBJ2-5; D perhaps matches TRBD1 (6 bases). This CDR3 comprises 14 residues. V shed 5 bases and J shed 4 bases, with 14 bases lying between them. The germline CDR1 and CDR2 sequences are SEHNR and FQNEAQ (reference sequence). The CDR3 region is CASSRPAGVETQYF. As DNA, the CDR3 is TGTGCCAGCAGCCGACCCGCAGGGGTAGAGACCCAGTACTTC.

The V gene is TRBV3-1 (or the pseudogene TRBV3-2), the J gene TRBJ1-3; a possible D gene is TRBD1 (5 bases). The germline CDR1 and CDR2 sequences are LGHDT and YNNKEL (reference sequence). This CDR3 is 14 amino acids long. Trimming took off 2 bases at V and 4 bases at J, with 9 bases between the two ends. The CDR3: CASSQRGLGNTIYF. In nucleotides, the CDR3 is TGTGCCAGCAGCCAAAGGGGTCTCGGAAACACCATATATTTT.

This rearrangement joins TRBV5-6 to TRBJ1-6; 8 bases are shared with TRBD1. The J segment lost 7 bases and the V segment lost 5 bases, leaving 11 bases of the junction unmatched. CDR3 size: 16 residues. Per the germline V gene, CDR1 is SGHDT and CDR2 is YYEEEE. The CDR3 region is CASRARTGYTNSPLHF. Here the CDR3 DNA reads TGTGCCAGCAGAGCTAGGACAGGGTACACGAATTCACCCCTCCACTTT.

The chain combines TRBV6-2 or TRBV6-3 with TRBJ2-3, with TRBD1 as a possible D gene (5 bases). The CDR3 extends over 15 amino acids. V was pared by 4 bases and J by 6 bases, with 17 bases between. Germline CDR1 reads MNHEY; CDR2 reads SVGEGT. CDR3 nucleotides: TGTGCCAGCAGTTCCACGCGAGGTCCAGGGGATACGCAGTATTTT. Protein: CASSSTRGPGDTQYF.

The chain uses TRBV9 and TRBJ1-4; D is undetermined. The CDR3 length is 15 residues. V was shortened by 4 bases and J by 8 bases, with 18 bases between the two germline ends. Looked up from germline, CDR1 is SGDLS and CDR2 is YYNGEE. The CDR3 coding sequence is TGTGCCAGCAGCCCCCAGTTGGGTCTAGGAGAAAAACTGTTTTTT. Amino acid sequence: CASSPQLGLGEKLFF.

This chain joins TRBV20-1 and TRBJ1-1; the D is unclear. Looked up from germline, CDR1 is DFQATT and CDR2 is SNEGSKA (reference sequence). Trimming cost V 6 bases and J 11 bases, with 16 bases left between them. The CDR3 length is 11 residues. The CDR3 DNA reads TGCAGTGCCACCGACTCTTCGCGGGCTTTCTTT. It is translated as CSATDSSRAFF.

The chain links TRBV7-2 to TRBJ2-5; 10 bases agree with TRBD2. The CDR3 covers 16 residues. Per germline, CDR1 SGHTA and CDR2 FQGNSA. The J segment lost 8 bases and the V segment lost 2 bases, leaving 11 bases of the junction unmatched. The CDR3 region is CASSLIPRLAGPTQYF. The CDR3 DNA sequence: TGTGCCAGCAGCTTAATCCCGAGACTAGCGGGCCCTACCCAGTACTTC. Full variable domain (rest looked up from reference TRBV7-2 and TRBJ2-5): GAGVSQSPSNKVTEKGKDVELRCDPISGHTALYWYRQSLGQGLEFLIYFQGNSAPDKSGLPSDRFSAERTGGSVSTLTIQRTQQEDSAVYLCASSLIPRLAGPTQYFGPGTRLLVL.

Only a few counts were recorded for this clone. The chain recombines TRBV24-1 with TRBJ1-5, with D tentatively TRBD1 (6 bases). This CDR3 region has 15 residues. The V gene's germline CDR1 is KGHDR and CDR2 SFDVKD. V lost 3 bases to trimming and J lost 3 bases, with 11 bases between them. CDR3 in DNA: TGTGCCACCAGTGATGCCGGACAGTACAATCAGCCCCAGCATTTT. This encodes CATSDAGQYNQPQHF.

This chain links TRBV7-3 with TRBJ2-5, with 8 bases matching TRBD2. Trimming removed 5 bases from V and 7 bases from J; junction bases left unmatched: 9. This CDR3 is 14 amino acids long. The germline V gene encodes CDR1 SGHTA and CDR2 FQGTGA. The CDR3 DNA is TGTGCCAGCAGCCCAACCCAGCGGGAGCGGACCCAGTACTTC. Encoded protein: CASSPTQRERTQYF.

V gene TRBV5-1 combines with J gene TRBJ1-1; D remains unclear. Germline-derived CDR1 and CDR2 are SGHRS and YFSETQ. With 1 base removed from V and 2 bases from J, the gap between germline ends came to 6 bases. The CDR3 sequence is 13 residues long. Here the CDR3 reads CASSLRPNTEAFF. The CDR3 coding sequence is TGCGCCAGCAGCTTGCGTCCTAACACTGAAGCTTTCTTT.

The CDR3 region has the DNA TGTGCCAGCAGCTTAGGCCTGGGACAGGGTATTCTGCCCCAGCATTTT. It translates to CASSLGLGQGILPQHF. The J gene is TRBJ1-5, the V gene TRBV7-2; 9 bases are shared with TRBD1. CDR1 and CDR2 (germline): SGHTA, FQGNSA. After removal of 1 base from V and 9 bases from J, the junction contained 10 bases not matched to a gene. There are 16 residues in the CDR3.

The chain couples TRBV30 to TRBJ1-5; D perhaps matches TRBD1 (5 bases). The CDR3 totals 14 residues. Germline assignment: CDR1 GTSNPN and CDR2 SVGIG (reference sequence). V lost 3 bases and J lost 3, with 12 bases in between. Written as DNA, the CDR3 is TGTGCCTGGAGCCCTACAGGCTTCAATCAGCCCCAGCATTTT. Its protein is CAWSPTGFNQPQHF. The full variable domain, with the rest looked up from reference TRBV30 and TRBJ1-5, is SQTIHQWPATLVQPVGSPLSLECTVEGTSNPNLYWYRQAAGRGLQLLFYSVGIGQISSEVPQNLSASRPQDRQFILSSKKLLLSDSGFYLCAWSPTGFNQPQHFGDGTRLSIL.

In its sample, this clone was seen once. This chain connects TRBV7-9 to TRBJ1-2; no reliable D call. CDR3 length: 16 residues. CDR1 and CDR2 from the germline V gene are SEHNR and FQNEAQ (reference sequence). V was trimmed by 5 bases and J by 0 bases, leaving 16 bases between them. In DNA form, the CDR3 reads TGTGCCAGCAGCCTCTCCCGCGGCGTAGCTAACTATGGCTACACCTTC. Its protein is CASSLSRGVANYGYTF.

This chain links TRBV3-1 (or the pseudogene TRBV3-2) with TRBJ1-6; D remains ambiguous. CDR3 size: 12 residues. Trimming shortened V by 1 base and J by 8 bases, and 3 bases separated the two germline ends. Germline V CDR1 and CDR2: LGHDT, YNNKEL (reference sequence). The CDR3 DNA follows: TGTGCCAGCAGCCAAGTCGATTCACCCCTCCACTTT. Amino acids: CASSQVDSPLHF.

This CDR3 is CASSQGTTEAFF. CDR3 nucleotides: TGTGCCAGCAGCCAGGGGACCACTGAAGCTTTCTTT. The rearrangement joins TRBV7-9 to TRBJ1-1; possibly TRBD1 for D (6 bases). The CDR3 sequence is 12 residues long. The V and J ends lost 5 bases and 4 bases respectively, with 8 bases between them. Germline assignment: CDR1 SEHNR and CDR2 FQNEAQ (reference sequence).

The chain links TRBV5-6 to TRBJ1-2; 7 bases fit TRBD1. The CDR3 is made up of 15 amino acids. CDR1 is SGHDT, CDR2 YYEEEE, per germline. Trimming removed 4 bases from V and 2 bases from J; junction bases left unmatched: 8. The chain's CDR3 is CASSRAGGTNYGYTF. CDR3 in DNA: TGTGCCAGCAGCAGGGCAGGGGGGACAAACTATGGCTACACCTTC.

The chain is built from TRBV19 and TRBJ1-3; 10 bases match TRBD1. V lost 4 bases to trimming and J lost 8 bases; unmatched junction nucleotides: 5. The CDR3 totals 14 residues. Germline CDR1 is LNHDA and CDR2 is SQIVND (reference sequence). Here the CDR3 reads CASSTGQGIDTIYF. CDR3 in DNA: TGTGCCAGTAGTACGGGACAGGGGATCGACACCATATATTTT.

V gene TRBV19 combines with J gene TRBJ1-4; 7 positions agree with TRBD1. CDR3 length equals 16 residues. V shed 5 bases and J 0 bases; nucleotides not matched to a gene: 6. Germline values: CDR1 LNHDA, CDR2 SQIVND (reference sequence). CDR3 residues: CASSLRDSATNEKLFF. CDR3 bases: TGTGCCAGTAGTTTACGGGACAGTGCAACTAATGAAAAACTGTTTTTT.

This chain joins TRBV24-1 and TRBJ1-2, with D perhaps matching TRBD1 (5 bases). CDR1 and CDR2 from the germline V gene are KGHDR and SFDVKD. CDR3 length equals 12 residues. Trimming stripped 1 base from V and 6 bases from J, with 5 bases between. The CDR3 DNA is TGTGCCACCAGTGATTTAGGGGATGGCTACACCTTC. It yields the protein CATSDLGDGYTF.

This clone was found a few times. This chain links TRBV27 with TRBJ1-2; D is perhaps TRBD1 (5 bases). From germline, CDR1 is MNHEY and CDR2 SMNVEV (reference sequence). V was cut by 2 bases and J by 0 bases, with 13 bases left in between. The CDR3 totals 16 residues. The CDR3 region is CASSLGRQSSNYGYTF. The CDR3 DNA reads TGTGCCAGCAGTTTAGGAAGACAGAGCTCTAACTATGGCTACACCTTC.

This chain joins TRBV5-6 and TRBJ1-2; 11 bases align to TRBD1. J lost 4 bases, V lost 3 bases, and 2 bases had no gene match. CDR1 and CDR2 from the germline V gene are SGHDT and YYEEEE. The CDR3 runs 14 residues. The CDR3 DNA reads as TGTGCCAGCAGCTGGGGACAGGGGGGCTATGGCTACACCTTC. This translates into CASSWGQGGYGYTF.

V usage is TRBV5-1 and J usage is TRBJ2-5; a possible D gene is TRBD2 (6 bases). The CDR3 loop spans 15 amino acids. In germline, CDR1 is SGHRS, CDR2 YFSETQ. Trimming removed 1 base at V and 2 bases at J, with 12 bases between. As DNA, the CDR3 is TGCGCCAGCAGCTTGTATAGCGGAGTTCAAGAGACCCAGTACTTC. Residues: CASSLYSGVQETQYF.

V and J are TRBV3-1 (or the pseudogene TRBV3-2) and TRBJ2-2, with D possibly matching TRBD1 (6 bases). The CDR3 consists of 15 residues. V was pared by 0 bases and J by 9 bases, with 14 bases between. The germline V gene has CDR1 LGHDT and CDR2 YNNKEL (reference sequence). DNA of the CDR3: TGTGCCAGCAGCCAAGATACTAGGGGGTCCAGGGAGCTGTTTTTT. Translated, it gives CASSQDTRGSRELFF.

The chain carries TRBV10-1 and TRBJ2-1, with 7 bases fitting TRBD2. V shed 8 bases, J shed 6 bases, and the junction held 10 bases outside the gene matches. In germline, CDR1 is WNHNN, CDR2 SYGVQD (reference sequence). The CDR3 covers 14 residues. The CDR3 DNA sequence: TGCGCCAGCCGGGGGGAGACCGAAGGCAATGAGCAGTTCTTC. Translation gives CASRGETEGNEQFF.

This clone was recorded a few times. The CDR3 region is CASSGSGSNTGELFF. The CDR3 region has the DNA TGTGCCAGCAGTGGTAGCGGATCGAACACCGGGGAGCTGTTTTTT. The chain couples TRBV2 to TRBJ2-2, with a tentative D call TRBD2 (6 bases). Trimming took off 4 bases at V and 0 bases at J, with 9 bases between the two ends. CDR1 is SNHLY and CDR2 is FYNNEI in the germline V gene. The CDR3 is 15 residues long.

The gene calls are TRBV15 and TRBJ1-2, with unresolved D. The V end lost 0 bases, the J end lost 7 bases, and 9 bases lay between the germline ends. CDR3 length equals 13 residues. Looked up from germline, CDR1 is LNHNV and CDR2 is YYDKDF (reference sequence). The chain's CDR3 is CATSRDQTGGYTF. The CDR3 DNA sequence: TGTGCCACCAGCAGAGATCAGACTGGTGGCTACACCTTC.

V usage is TRBV4-2 and J usage is TRBJ1-2; D ambiguous. Germline-derived CDR1 and CDR2 are LGHNA and YNFKEQ. This CDR3 has 13 amino acids. Trimming left V 1 base short and J 8 bases short, with 11 bases between. This CDR3 reads CASSQGRVSGYTF. CDR3 nucleotides: TGTGCCAGCAGCCAAGGACGGGTGAGCGGCTACACCTTC.

The rearrangement uses TRBV5-6 and TRBJ2-3; 15 nucleotides agree with TRBD2. V shed 4 bases, J shed 1 base, and the junction held 1 base outside the gene matches. Per the germline V gene, CDR1 is SGHDT and CDR2 is YYEEEE. The CDR3 consists of 16 residues. DNA of the CDR3: TGTGCCAGCAGCCGGACTAGCGGGGGGGGCACAGATACGCAGTATTTT. This codes for CASSRTSGGGTDTQYF.

The chain combines TRBV7-2 with TRBJ2-5, with D maybe TRBD2 (5 bases). The V and J ends lost 8 bases and 5 bases respectively, with 15 bases between them. The CDR3 loop spans 13 amino acids. Germline loops: CDR1 SGHTA, CDR2 FQGNSA. The CDR3 here is CASGIRGWETQYF. Here the CDR3 DNA reads TGTGCCAGCGGAATACGGGGATGGGAGACCCAGTACTTC.

The chain has TRBV12-3 or TRBV12-4 and TRBJ1-1, with a tentative D call TRBD1 (5 bases). CDR3 length: 13 residues. Trimming removed 1 base at V and 4 bases at J, with 7 bases between. The CDR3 protein is CASSLEGITEAFF. The CDR3 DNA sequence: TGTGCCAGCAGTTTAGAGGGGATCACTGAAGCTTTCTTT.

This chain links TRBV6-5 with TRBJ1-2; D is possibly TRBD1 (5 bases). There are 13 residues in the CDR3. Per germline, CDR1 MNHEY and CDR2 SVGAGI. The V end was cut by 7 bases, the J end by 8 bases, with 17 bases between. The CDR3, as DNA: TGTGCCAGCATCGCAGGGTATTTCTCGGGCTACACCTTC. This codes for CASIAGYFSGYTF.